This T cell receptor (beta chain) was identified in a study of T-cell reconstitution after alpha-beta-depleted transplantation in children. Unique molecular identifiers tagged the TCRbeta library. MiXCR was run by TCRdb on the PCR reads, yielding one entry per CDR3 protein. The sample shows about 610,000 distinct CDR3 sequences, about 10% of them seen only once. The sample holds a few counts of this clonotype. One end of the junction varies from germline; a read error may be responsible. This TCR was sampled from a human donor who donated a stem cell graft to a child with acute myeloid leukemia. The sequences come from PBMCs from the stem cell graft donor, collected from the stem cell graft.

CDR3 nucleotide sequence: TGTGCCAGCAGTTTCGGGGGAGGGCGCAACATTCAGTATTTC. This gives the protein CASSFGGGRNIQYF. V and J are TRBV27 and TRBJ2-4; 7 bases agree with TRBD2. The CDR3 loop spans 14 amino acids. The germline V gene encodes CDR1 MNHEY and CDR2 SMNVEV (reference sequence).